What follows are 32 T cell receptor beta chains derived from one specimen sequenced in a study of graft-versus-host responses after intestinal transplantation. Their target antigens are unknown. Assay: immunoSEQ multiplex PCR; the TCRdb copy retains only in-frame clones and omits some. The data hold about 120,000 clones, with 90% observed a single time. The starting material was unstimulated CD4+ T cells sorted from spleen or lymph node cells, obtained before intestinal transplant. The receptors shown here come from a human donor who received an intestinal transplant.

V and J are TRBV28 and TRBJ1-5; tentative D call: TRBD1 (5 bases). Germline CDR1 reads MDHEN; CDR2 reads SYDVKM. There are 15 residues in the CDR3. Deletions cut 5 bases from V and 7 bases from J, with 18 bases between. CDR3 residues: CASSTPGRFDQPQHF. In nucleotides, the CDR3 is TGTGCCAGCAGTACCCCAGGGAGGTTCGACCAGCCCCAGCATTTT.

Here the CDR3 reads CASSLNRGGNEQFF. The CDR3 DNA reads as TGTGCCAGCAGCTTAAACAGGGGGGGCAATGAGCAGTTCTTC. The chain carries TRBV11-2 and TRBJ2-1; D is possibly TRBD1 (8 bases). CDR1 and CDR2 from the germline V gene are SGHAT and FQNNGV. The CDR3 length is 14 residues. V was cut by 2 bases and J by 6 bases, with 11 bases left in between.

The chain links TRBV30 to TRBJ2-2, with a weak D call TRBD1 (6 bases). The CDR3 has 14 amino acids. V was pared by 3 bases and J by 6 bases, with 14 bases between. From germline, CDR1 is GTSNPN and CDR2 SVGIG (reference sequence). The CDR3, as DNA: TGTGCCTGGAGCCTAACAGGGTTGGCCGGGGAGCTGTTTTTT. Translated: CAWSLTGLAGELFF.

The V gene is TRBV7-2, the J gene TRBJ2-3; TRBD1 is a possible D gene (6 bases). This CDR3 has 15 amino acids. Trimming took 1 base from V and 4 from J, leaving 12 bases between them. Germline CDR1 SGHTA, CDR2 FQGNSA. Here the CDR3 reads CASSLVYRVADTQYF. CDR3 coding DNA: TGTGCCAGCAGCTTAGTCTACAGGGTCGCAGATACGCAGTATTTT.

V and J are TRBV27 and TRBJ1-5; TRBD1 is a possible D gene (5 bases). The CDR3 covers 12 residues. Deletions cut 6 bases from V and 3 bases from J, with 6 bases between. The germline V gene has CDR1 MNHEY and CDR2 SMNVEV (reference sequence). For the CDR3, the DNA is TGTGCCAGCAGACAGGCCAATCAGCCCCAGCATTTT. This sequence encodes CASRQANQPQHF.

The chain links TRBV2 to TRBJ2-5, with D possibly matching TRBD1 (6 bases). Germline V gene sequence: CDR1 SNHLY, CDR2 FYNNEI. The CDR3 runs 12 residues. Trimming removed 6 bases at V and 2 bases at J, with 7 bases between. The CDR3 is CASSRGQETQYF. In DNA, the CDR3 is TGTGCCAGCAGCAGGGGTCAAGAGACCCAGTACTTC.

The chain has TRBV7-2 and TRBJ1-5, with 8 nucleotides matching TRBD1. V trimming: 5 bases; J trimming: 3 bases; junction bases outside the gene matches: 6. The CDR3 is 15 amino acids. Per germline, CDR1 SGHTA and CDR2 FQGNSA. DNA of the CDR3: TGTGCCAGCAGCCTCCGGACAGGGCCCAATCAGCCCCAGCATTTT. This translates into CASSLRTGPNQPQHF.

CDR3 amino acids: CASSVLAGGHEQYF. The DNA of the CDR3 is TGTGCCAGCAGTGTACTAGCGGGAGGCCACGAGCAGTACTTC. The chain couples TRBV2 to TRBJ2-7; TRBD2 aligns across 12 bases. CDR3 size: 14 residues. Per the germline V gene, CDR1 is SNHLY and CDR2 is FYNNEI. With 4 bases clipped from V and 5 bases from J, the junction kept 3 bases outside the gene matches.

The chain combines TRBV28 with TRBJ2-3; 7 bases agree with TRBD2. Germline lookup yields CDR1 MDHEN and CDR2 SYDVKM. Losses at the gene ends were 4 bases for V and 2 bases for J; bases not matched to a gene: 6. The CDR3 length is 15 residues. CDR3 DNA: TGTGCCAGCAGTTCGGGGAGGGACCCCACAGATACGCAGTATTTT. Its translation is CASSSGRDPTDTQYF.

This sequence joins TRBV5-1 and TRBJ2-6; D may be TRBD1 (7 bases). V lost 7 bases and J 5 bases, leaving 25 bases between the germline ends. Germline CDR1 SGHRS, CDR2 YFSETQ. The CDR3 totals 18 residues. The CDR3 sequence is CASSISSPRGVRANVLTF. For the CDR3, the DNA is TGCGCCAGCTCCATCTCTTCTCCCAGGGGGGTTAGGGCCAACGTCCTGACTTTC.

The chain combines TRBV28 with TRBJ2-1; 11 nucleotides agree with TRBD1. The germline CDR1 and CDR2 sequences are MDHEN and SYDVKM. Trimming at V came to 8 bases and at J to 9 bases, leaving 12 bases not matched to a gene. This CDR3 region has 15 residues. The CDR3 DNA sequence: TGTGCCAGCGGGGAACCGGGACAGGGGGAGAGTGAGCAGTTCTTC. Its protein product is CASGEPGQGESEQFF.

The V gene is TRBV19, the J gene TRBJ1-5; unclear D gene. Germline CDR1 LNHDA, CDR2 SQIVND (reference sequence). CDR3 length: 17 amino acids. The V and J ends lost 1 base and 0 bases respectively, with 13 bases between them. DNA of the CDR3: TGTGCCAGTAGTATAGGTCCGAATCGGGATAGCAATCAGCCCCAGCATTTT. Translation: CASSIGPNRDSNQPQHF.

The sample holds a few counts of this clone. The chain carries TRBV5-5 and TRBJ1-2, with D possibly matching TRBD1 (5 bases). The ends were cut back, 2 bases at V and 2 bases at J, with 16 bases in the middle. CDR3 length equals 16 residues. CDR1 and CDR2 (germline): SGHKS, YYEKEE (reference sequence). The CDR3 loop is CASSFGWAGSNYGYTF. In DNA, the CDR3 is TGTGCCAGCAGCTTTGGGTGGGCAGGGTCGAACTATGGCTACACCTTC.

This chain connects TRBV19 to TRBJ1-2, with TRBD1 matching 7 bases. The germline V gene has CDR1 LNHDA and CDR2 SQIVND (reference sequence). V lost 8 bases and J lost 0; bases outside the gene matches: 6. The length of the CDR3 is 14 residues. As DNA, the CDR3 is TGTGCCAGTTGGACAGGAAGCACTAACTATGGCTACACCTTC. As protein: CASWTGSTNYGYTF.

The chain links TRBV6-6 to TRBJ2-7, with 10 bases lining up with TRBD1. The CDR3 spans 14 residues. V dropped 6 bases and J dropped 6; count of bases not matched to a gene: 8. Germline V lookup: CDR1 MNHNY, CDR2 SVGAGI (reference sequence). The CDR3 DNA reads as TGTGCCAGCAGCTGGGACAGGGGTGTAGGCGAGCAGTACTTC. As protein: CASSWDRGVGEQYF.

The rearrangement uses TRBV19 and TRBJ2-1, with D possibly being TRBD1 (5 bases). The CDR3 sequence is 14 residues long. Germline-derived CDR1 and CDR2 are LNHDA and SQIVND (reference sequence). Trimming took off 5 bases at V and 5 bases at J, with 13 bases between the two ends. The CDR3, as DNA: TGTGCCAGTAGTGCCGAACAGGTCCACAATGAGCAGTTCTTC. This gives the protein CASSAEQVHNEQFF.

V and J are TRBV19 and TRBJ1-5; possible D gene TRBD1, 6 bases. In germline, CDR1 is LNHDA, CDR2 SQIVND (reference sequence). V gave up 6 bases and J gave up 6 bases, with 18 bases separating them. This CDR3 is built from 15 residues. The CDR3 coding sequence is TGTGCCAGTAGGGCGCCCGGGGGGCAAAGTCAGCCCCAGCATTTT. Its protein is CASRAPGGQSQPQHF.

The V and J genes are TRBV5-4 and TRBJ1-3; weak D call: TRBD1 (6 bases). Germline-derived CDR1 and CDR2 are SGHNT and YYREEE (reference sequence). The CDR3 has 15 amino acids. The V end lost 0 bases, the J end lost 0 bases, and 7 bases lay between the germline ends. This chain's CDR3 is CASSLGTASGNTIYF. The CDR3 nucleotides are TGTGCCAGCAGCTTGGGGACAGCCTCTGGAAACACCATATATTTT. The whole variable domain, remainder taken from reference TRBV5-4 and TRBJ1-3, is ETGVTQSPTHLIKTRGQQVTLRCSSQSGHNTVSWYQQALGQGPQFIFQYYREEENGRGNFPPRFSGLQFPNYSSELNVNALELDDSALYLCASSLGTASGNTIYFGEGSWLTVV.

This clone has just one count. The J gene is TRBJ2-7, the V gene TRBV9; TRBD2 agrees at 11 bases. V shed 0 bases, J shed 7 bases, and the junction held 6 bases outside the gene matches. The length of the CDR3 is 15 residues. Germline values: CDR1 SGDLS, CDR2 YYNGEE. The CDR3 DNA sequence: TGTGCCAGCAGCGTAGATAGCGGGAGGGCCCGGGAGCAGTACTTC. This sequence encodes CASSVDSGRAREQYF.

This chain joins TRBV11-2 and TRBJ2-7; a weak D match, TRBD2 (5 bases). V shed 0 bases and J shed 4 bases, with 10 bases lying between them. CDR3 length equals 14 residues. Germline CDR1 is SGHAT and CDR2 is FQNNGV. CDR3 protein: CASSLDTGWYEQYF. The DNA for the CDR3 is TGTGCCAGCAGCTTAGACACGGGGTGGTACGAGCAGTACTTC.

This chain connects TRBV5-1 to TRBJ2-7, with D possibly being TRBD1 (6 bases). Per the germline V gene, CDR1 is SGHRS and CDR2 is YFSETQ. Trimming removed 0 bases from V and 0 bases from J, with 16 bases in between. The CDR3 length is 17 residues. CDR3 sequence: CASSLAQGSALSYEQYF. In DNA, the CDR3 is TGCGCCAGCAGCTTGGCCCAGGGGTCGGCTCTCTCCTACGAGCAGTACTTC.

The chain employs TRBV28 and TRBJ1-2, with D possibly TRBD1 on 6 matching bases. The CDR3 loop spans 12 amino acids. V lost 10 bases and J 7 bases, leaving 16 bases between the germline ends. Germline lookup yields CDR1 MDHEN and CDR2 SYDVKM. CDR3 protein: CAILGGEGGYTF. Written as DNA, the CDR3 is TGTGCCATCTTAGGGGGGGAGGGTGGCTACACCTTC.

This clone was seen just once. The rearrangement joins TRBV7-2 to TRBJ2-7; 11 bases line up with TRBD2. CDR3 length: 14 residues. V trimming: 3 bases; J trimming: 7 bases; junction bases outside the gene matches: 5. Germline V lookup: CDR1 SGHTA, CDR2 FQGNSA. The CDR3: CASSLTGLAEEQYF. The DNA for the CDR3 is TGTGCCAGCAGCTTGACGGGACTAGCGGAAGAGCAGTACTTC.

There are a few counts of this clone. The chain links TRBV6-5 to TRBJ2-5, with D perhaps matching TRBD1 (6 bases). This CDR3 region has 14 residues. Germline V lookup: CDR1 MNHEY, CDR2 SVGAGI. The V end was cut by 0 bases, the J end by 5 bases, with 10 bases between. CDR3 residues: CASSYSGAGETQYF. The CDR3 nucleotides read TGTGCCAGCAGTTACTCGGGGGCTGGGGAGACCCAGTACTTC.

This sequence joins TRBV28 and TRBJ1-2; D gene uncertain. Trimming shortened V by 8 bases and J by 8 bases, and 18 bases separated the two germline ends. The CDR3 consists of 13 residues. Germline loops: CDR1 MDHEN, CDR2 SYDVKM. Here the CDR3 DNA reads TGTGCCAGCCGGAACCTAAGCCCGGGGGGCTACACCTTC. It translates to CASRNLSPGGYTF.

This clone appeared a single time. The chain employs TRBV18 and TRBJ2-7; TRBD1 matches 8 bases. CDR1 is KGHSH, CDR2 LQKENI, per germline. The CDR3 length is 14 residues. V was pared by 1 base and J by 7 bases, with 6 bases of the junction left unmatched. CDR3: CASSPLSRGREQYF. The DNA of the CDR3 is TGTGCCAGCTCACCACTATCCAGGGGGCGAGAGCAGTACTTC.

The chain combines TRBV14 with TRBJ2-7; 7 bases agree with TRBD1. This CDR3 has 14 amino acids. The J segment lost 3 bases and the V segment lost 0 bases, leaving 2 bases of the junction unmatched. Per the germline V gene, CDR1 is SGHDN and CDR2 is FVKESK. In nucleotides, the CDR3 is TGTGCCAGCAGCCAAGACTGGGACAGCTACGAGCAGTACTTC. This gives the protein CASSQDWDSYEQYF.

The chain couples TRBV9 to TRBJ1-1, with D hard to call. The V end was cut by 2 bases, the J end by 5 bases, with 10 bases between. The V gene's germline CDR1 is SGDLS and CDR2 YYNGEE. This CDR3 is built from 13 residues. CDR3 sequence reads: CASSVDPGTEAFF. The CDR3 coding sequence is TGTGCCAGCAGCGTCGACCCCGGGACTGAAGCTTTCTTT.

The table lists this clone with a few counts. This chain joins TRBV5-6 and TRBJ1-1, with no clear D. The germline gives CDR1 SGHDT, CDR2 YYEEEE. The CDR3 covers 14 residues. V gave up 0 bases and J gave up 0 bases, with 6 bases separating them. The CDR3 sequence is CASSLGSVNTEAFF. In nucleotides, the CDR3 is TGTGCCAGCAGCTTGGGGTCAGTGAACACTGAAGCTTTCTTT.

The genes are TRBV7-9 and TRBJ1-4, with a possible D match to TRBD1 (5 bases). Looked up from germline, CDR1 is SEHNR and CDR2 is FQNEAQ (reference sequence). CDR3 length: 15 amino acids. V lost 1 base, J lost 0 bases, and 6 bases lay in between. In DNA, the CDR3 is TGTGCCAGCAGCTTAGAGGGGACAACTAATGAAAAACTGTTTTTT. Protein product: CASSLEGTTNEKLFF.

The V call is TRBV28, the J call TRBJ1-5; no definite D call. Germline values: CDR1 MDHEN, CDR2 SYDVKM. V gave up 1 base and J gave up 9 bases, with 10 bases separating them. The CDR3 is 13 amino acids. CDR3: CASSLSVSGPQHF. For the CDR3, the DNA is TGTGCCAGCAGTTTATCGGTCTCCGGGCCCCAGCATTTT.

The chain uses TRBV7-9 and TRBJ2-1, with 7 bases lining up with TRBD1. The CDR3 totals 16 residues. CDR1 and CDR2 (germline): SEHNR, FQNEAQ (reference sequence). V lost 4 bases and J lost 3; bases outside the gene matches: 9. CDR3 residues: CASSSGTALFYNEQFF. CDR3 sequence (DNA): TGTGCCAGCAGCTCGGGGACAGCCCTTTTCTACAATGAGCAGTTCTTC.